The clone carrying this T cell receptor (beta chain) showed up just a few times. The data derive from a study of blood T cell repertoires in COVID-19. This CDR3 is 16 amino acids long. Per the germline V gene, CDR1 is SGHTA and CDR2 is FQGNSA. With 5 bases clipped from V and 7 bases from J, the junction kept 11 bases outside the gene matches. TCRdb keeps only in-frame clones here, not all; method: immunoSEQ multiplex PCR. This table holds around 220,000 clones, approximately 79% found once. The sequenced sample was peripheral blood. The sequence was collected from a woman in her forties with active or convalescent COVID-19. The rearrangement links TRBV7-2 to TRBJ2-1, with 10 nucleotides matching TRBD2. The CDR3 bases are TGTGCCAGCAGCAGACTCGGACTAGCGGAAAGAAATGAGCAGTTCTTC. This encodes CASSRLGLAERNEQFF.